The 20 T cell receptor beta chains below were found in one sample sequenced in a study of beta chain features in type 1 diabetes. The investigators reverse transcribed all of the isolated RNA, so they sequenced expressed TCRB transcripts. TCRdb keeps only in-frame clones here, not all; method: immunoSEQ multiplex PCR. The sample carries under 45,000 clones, 50% recorded once. Input material: stem cell memory CD4+ T cells from blood. The receptor source for this set is a young woman in good health.

This clone has more than one count but fewer than ten. V gene TRBV29-1 combines with J gene TRBJ2-2, with D possibly TRBD2 on 6 matching bases. Trimming took 7 bases from V and 5 from J, leaving 17 bases between them. The germline CDR1 and CDR2 sequences are SQVTM and ANQGSEA. CDR3 length: 14 residues. The CDR3 coding sequence is TGCAGCGCCTGGGACTGGAGACAGACCGGGGAGCTGTTTTTT. Its protein product is CSAWDWRQTGELFF.

This clone has just a few counts. The J gene is TRBJ2-2, the V gene TRBV5-6; possible D gene TRBD2, 5 bases. The germline V gene has CDR1 SGHDT and CDR2 YYEEEE. CDR3 size: 14 residues. Trimming took 0 bases from V and 9 from J, leaving 12 bases between them. In DNA, the CDR3 is TGTGCCAGCAGCTTGGATGGCGGGTGGAGGGAGCTGTTTTTT. Translated, it gives CASSLDGGWRELFF.

This clone has a handful of counts. This chain joins TRBV18 and TRBJ1-2; 8 bases match TRBD1. Trimming at V came to 6 bases and at J to 6 bases, leaving 15 bases not matched to a gene. The CDR3 is made up of 16 amino acids. The germline CDR1 and CDR2 sequences are KGHSH and LQKENI. The CDR3 DNA reads TGTGCCAGCTCCCGCGGACAGGGCGAGTTTCGTGATGGCTACACCTTC. This codes for CASSRGQGEFRDGYTF.

The rearrangement joins TRBV30 to TRBJ2-1, with D perhaps matching TRBD2 (6 bases). This CDR3 is 14 amino acids long. Germline V gives CDR1 GTSNPN, CDR2 SVGIG (reference sequence). Trimming cost V 1 base and J 6 bases, with 13 bases left between them. The CDR3, as DNA: TGTGCCTGGAGTGACGGGAGTCCGGGCAATGAGCAGTTCTTC. The encoded protein is CAWSDGSPGNEQFF.

This clone has just a few counts. The DNA for the CDR3 is TGTGCCAGCAGTTCGGACCGGACAGGGGACACCGGGGAGCTGTTTTTT. It is translated as CASSSDRTGDTGELFF. This chain connects TRBV28 to TRBJ2-2; 9 bases are shared with TRBD1. CDR1 is MDHEN, CDR2 SYDVKM, per germline. V lost 4 bases, J lost 3 bases, and 6 bases stayed unmatched. The CDR3 spans 16 residues.

The J gene is TRBJ2-7, the V gene TRBV18; 14 bases are a match to TRBD2. The CDR3 runs 16 residues. V lost 0 bases, J lost 6 bases, and 4 bases stayed unmatched. Germline V gene sequence: CDR1 KGHSH, CDR2 LQKENI. CDR3 bases: TGTGCCAGCTCACCACCGGGACTAGCGGGAGAGGGCGAGCAGTACTTC. This codes for CASSPPGLAGEGEQYF.

The chain links TRBV7-2 to TRBJ1-1; D not resolved. This CDR3 has 12 amino acids. The V gene lost 1 base and the J gene lost 9 bases, with 9 bases spanning the gap. The germline CDR1 and CDR2 sequences are SGHTA and FQGNSA. CDR3 protein: CASSLVSEKAFF. CDR3 DNA sequence: TGTGCCAGCAGCTTAGTCTCCGAGAAAGCTTTCTTT.

V gene TRBV18 combines with J gene TRBJ2-7; 11 nucleotides align to TRBD2. Germline CDR1 KGHSH, CDR2 LQKENI. CDR3 length: 15 residues. With 2 bases clipped from V and 3 bases from J, the junction kept 3 bases outside the gene matches. CDR3 sequence reads: CASSPAGTSGYEQYF. In nucleotides, the CDR3 is TGTGCCAGCTCACCAGCCGGGACTAGCGGCTACGAGCAGTACTTC.

V is TRBV30 and J is TRBJ2-7; D gene uncertain. V lost 2 bases and J 6 bases, leaving 11 bases between the germline ends. The CDR3 runs 12 residues. Germline-derived CDR1 and CDR2 are GTSNPN and SVGIG (reference sequence). The CDR3 region has the DNA TGTGCCTGGAGTCTTCCAGCAGGCGAGCAGTACTTC. Translation: CAWSLPAGEQYF.

The chain joins TRBV30 to TRBJ2-2; 7 nucleotides match TRBD2. The CDR3 contains 14 residues. The germline V gene encodes CDR1 GTSNPN and CDR2 SVGIG (reference sequence). Trimming at V came to 7 bases and at J to 6 bases, leaving 11 bases not matched to a gene. CDR3 in amino acids: CALGGGSWAGELFF. The CDR3 coding sequence is TGTGCCTTGGGAGGCGGGAGTTGGGCCGGGGAGCTGTTTTTT.

Only a few counts were recorded for this clone. The V call is TRBV2, the J call TRBJ1-3; possibly TRBD1 for D (5 bases). Germline loops: CDR1 SNHLY, CDR2 FYNNEI. V lost 7 bases and J lost 2, with 9 bases in between. This CDR3 has 13 amino acids. The CDR3 loop reads CASIGRAGNTIYF. The CDR3 DNA is TGTGCCAGCATTGGCAGGGCTGGAAACACCATATATTTT.

The DNA of the CDR3 is TGTGCCAGCAGTTCTCCCGGGACAGGGAGCTACGAGCAGTACTTC. Translation: CASSSPGTGSYEQYF. The chain couples TRBV28 to TRBJ2-7, with 9 bases aligning to TRBD1. Per the germline V gene, CDR1 is MDHEN and CDR2 is SYDVKM. The CDR3 runs 15 residues. The V and J ends lost 4 bases and 3 bases, in that order; junction bases with no gene match: 7.

V is TRBV13 and J is TRBJ2-7; the D gene is possibly TRBD2 (6 bases). V lost 4 bases and J 2 bases, leaving 18 bases between the germline ends. There are 16 residues in the CDR3. Germline loops: CDR1 PRHDT, CDR2 FYEKMQ (reference sequence). The CDR3 DNA is TGTGCCAGCAGCTCGCTAGGTGAGCGGGTCACCTACGAGCAGTACTTC. It translates to CASSSLGERVTYEQYF.

This clone was seen a few times. The V gene is TRBV6-5, the J gene TRBJ2-7; TRBD1 might be the D (6 bases). V gave up 2 bases and J gave up 5 bases, with 13 bases separating them. The germline V gene encodes CDR1 MNHEY and CDR2 SVGAGI. The CDR3 is 14 amino acids. CDR3 residues: CASSYRTVLDEQYF. Here the CDR3 DNA reads TGTGCCAGCAGTTACCGGACAGTCTTGGACGAGCAGTACTTC.

The chain employs TRBV19 and TRBJ1-5; D possibly corresponds to TRBD1 (5 bases). The CDR3 contains 12 residues. In germline, CDR1 is LNHDA, CDR2 SQIVND (reference sequence). V lost 9 bases to trimming and J lost 2 bases, with 8 bases between them. The CDR3 nucleotides are TGTGCCAGCAGGGTGGGCAATCAGCCCCAGCATTTT. It encodes CASRVGNQPQHF. The full variable domain, rest sourced from reference TRBV19 and TRBJ1-5, is DGGITQSPKYLFRKEGQNVTLSCEQNLNHDAMYWYRQDPGQGLRLIYYSQIVNDFQKGDIAEGYSVSREKKESFPLTVTSAQKNPTAFYLCASRVGNQPQHFGDGTRLSIL.

This chain joins TRBV30 and TRBJ2-3, with D possibly being TRBD2 (6 bases). The CDR3 is 14 amino acids. Trimming shortened V by 4 bases and J by 3 bases, and 14 bases separated the two germline ends. The V gene's germline CDR1 is GTSNPN and CDR2 SVGIG (reference sequence). The CDR3 spells CAWTLSSVTDTQYF. CDR3 nucleotide sequence: TGTGCCTGGACGCTCTCTAGCGTGACAGATACGCAGTATTTT.

The chain carries TRBV9 and TRBJ2-1; D is perhaps TRBD1 (6 bases). Trimming removed 3 bases at V and 4 bases at J, with 11 bases between. CDR3 size: 14 residues. Germline V gene sequence: CDR1 SGDLS, CDR2 YYNGEE. This CDR3 is CASSAKTGYNEQFF. In nucleotides, the CDR3 is TGTGCCAGCAGCGCCAAGACAGGTTACAATGAGCAGTTCTTC.

This chain connects TRBV7-2 to TRBJ2-5; tentative D call: TRBD2 (5 bases). There are 16 residues in the CDR3. Germline CDR1 is SGHTA and CDR2 is FQGNSA. Deletions cut 3 bases from V and 4 bases from J, with 18 bases between. The CDR3 sequence is CASSLRALPRVETQYF. The CDR3 DNA sequence: TGTGCCAGCAGCTTGCGGGCCCTCCCGCGGGTAGAGACCCAGTACTTC.

The table lists this clone with a few counts. This CDR3 is also generated by other DNA sequences in the sample. The genes are TRBV18 and TRBJ2-5; 9 bases match TRBD1. From germline, CDR1 is KGHSH and CDR2 LQKENI. The V segment lost 3 bases and the J segment 4 bases; nucleotides outside the gene matches: 0. The CDR3 loop spans 13 amino acids. CDR3 in amino acids: CASSPGQGETQYF. In nucleotides, the CDR3 is TGTGCCAGCTCACCGGGACAGGGAGAGACCCAGTACTTC. The full variable domain, its missing parts supplied by reference TRBV18 and TRBJ2-5, is NAGVMQNPRHLVRRRGQEARLRCSPMKGHSHVYWYRQLPEEGLKFMVYLQKENIIDESGMPKERFSAEFPKEGPSILRIQQVVRGDSAAYFCASSPGQGETQYFGPGTRLLVL.

The rearrangement links TRBV18 to TRBJ2-1; D gene unclear. This CDR3 spans 13 amino acids. CDR1 and CDR2 (germline): KGHSH, LQKENI. V lost 5 bases to trimming and J lost 3 bases, with 8 bases between them. CDR3 in amino acids: CASSVAIYNEQFF. The CDR3 DNA sequence: TGTGCCAGCTCAGTAGCAATCTACAATGAGCAGTTCTTC. The whole variable domain, remainder taken from reference TRBV18 and TRBJ2-1, is NAGVMQNPRHLVRRRGQEARLRCSPMKGHSHVYWYRQLPEEGLKFMVYLQKENIIDESGMPKERFSAEFPKEGPSILRIQQVVRGDSAAYFCASSVAIYNEQFFGPGTRLTVL.